The 18 T cell receptor beta chains below were found in one sample sequenced in a study of shared clonotypes between healthy human individuals. Some clones are missing from TCRdb's copy, which holds only in-frame ones; the method was immunoSEQ multiplex PCR. Among 2 million to 2.5 million clones, 90% to 95% were seen once, and the ten largest hold 0.35% to 0.45%. Source material: naive CD4+ T cells from PBMCs. The subset: CD45RA+ positively selected. These TCRs come from a man younger than 30 in good health. Some clones in this sample may be carry-over from other donors' samples.

The chain joins TRBV25-1 to TRBJ2-1; D ambiguous. V lost 0 bases and J 10 bases, leaving 7 bases between the germline ends. In germline, CDR1 is MGHDK, CDR2 SYGVNS. CDR3 length equals 12 residues. In DNA form, the CDR3 reads TGTGCCAGCAGTGAATATAACCGGGAGCAGTTCTTC. Translated: CASSEYNREQFF.

This clone was seen only once. V and J are TRBV13 and TRBJ2-2; D remains ambiguous. Trimming stripped 7 bases from V and 2 bases from J, with 5 bases between. This CDR3 contains 12 residues. Per the germline V gene, CDR1 is PRHDT and CDR2 is FYEKMQ (reference sequence). The CDR3, as DNA: TGTGCCAGCAAAATAAACACCGGGGAGCTGTTTTTT. It codes for CASKINTGELFF.

The CDR3 DNA reads TGTGCCAGCTCAGCACAGGGGTCGACCTACAATGAGCAGTTCTTC. Its protein is CASSAQGSTYNEQFF. The chain recombines TRBV18 with TRBJ2-1; 7 nucleotides align to TRBD1. The CDR3 runs 15 residues. Per the germline V gene, CDR1 is KGHSH and CDR2 is LQKENI. Trimming took 5 bases from V and 2 from J; bases not matched to a gene: 6.

V is TRBV29-1 and J is TRBJ2-1, with TRBD2 identical over 12 bases. Germline loops: CDR1 SQVTM, CDR2 ANQGSEA. With V trimmed by 7 bases and J by 7 bases, 8 bases remained unmatched. The CDR3 extends over 14 amino acids. CDR3 amino acids: CSASTSGSGNEQFF. The CDR3 DNA is TGCAGCGCCTCGACTAGCGGGAGCGGTAATGAGCAGTTCTTC.

The chain links TRBV6-5 to TRBJ2-3; no reliable D call. This CDR3 spans 15 amino acids. CDR1 is MNHEY and CDR2 is SVGAGI in the germline V gene. The ends were cut back, 5 bases at V and 0 bases at J, with 12 bases in the middle. CDR3 in amino acids: CASSPDQMSTDTQYF. The CDR3 region has the DNA TGTGCCAGCAGTCCCGACCAAATGAGCACAGATACGCAGTATTTT.

This chain connects TRBV5-1 to TRBJ2-1; perhaps D is TRBD1 or TRBD2 (5 bases each). The CDR3 consists of 15 residues. V was shortened by 3 bases and J by 6 bases, with 16 bases between the two germline ends. Looked up from germline, CDR1 is SGHRS and CDR2 is YFSETQ. The CDR3 region has the DNA TGCGCCAGCAGCTCTCAGGGCGGCGGGTCCAATGAGCAGTTCTTC. It specifies CASSSQGGGSNEQFF.

The chain joins TRBV27 to TRBJ2-5; TRBD1 is a possible D gene (6 bases). Between the trimmed V and J ends, which lost 3 bases and 5 bases, there was a span of 13 bases. The CDR3 runs to 14 residues. Germline CDR1 and CDR2: MNHEY and SMNVEV (reference sequence). CDR3 nucleotide sequence: TGTGCCAGCAGTTTCAGCAGGGGTGCGGAGACCCAGTACTTC. It specifies CASSFSRGAETQYF.

This clone has a single count. V and J are TRBV29-1 and TRBJ2-3; D not certain. Trimming removed 1 base at V and 0 bases at J, with 8 bases between. The CDR3 is made up of 14 amino acids. Germline CDR1 SQVTM, CDR2 ANQGSEA. The CDR3 sequence: CSVEGIASTDTQYF. CDR3 DNA: TGCAGCGTTGAAGGAATAGCAAGCACAGATACGCAGTATTTT.

This clone was observed once. The same CDR3 arises from other DNA sequences in this sample as well. The chain is built from TRBV11-1 and TRBJ2-1, with D possibly matching TRBD1 (6 bases). V was cut by 2 bases and J by 0 bases, with 11 bases left in between. Looked up from germline, CDR1 is SGHAT and CDR2 is FQDESV (reference sequence). The CDR3 is 16 residues long. The CDR3 DNA reads as TGTGCCAGCAGCTTACCCGGACAGAGCTCCTACAATGAGCAGTTCTTC. It specifies CASSLPGQSSYNEQFF.

The chain recombines TRBV15 with TRBJ2-2; possibly TRBD1 for D (7 bases). Deletions cut 5 bases from V and 9 bases from J, with 28 bases between. Germline CDR1 and CDR2: LNHNV and YYDKDF (reference sequence). The CDR3 extends over 18 amino acids. CDR3 in DNA: TGTGCCACCAGCCGCGACCTTCCGGGACAGAGGAGGGTATGGGAGCTGTTTTTT. It specifies CATSRDLPGQRRVWELFF.

The CDR3 region is CASVGVNTGELFF. The CDR3 DNA reads as TGTGCCAGTGTTGGGGTGAACACCGGGGAGCTGTTTTTT. This chain links TRBV28 with TRBJ2-2; D gene unclear. The CDR3 is 13 amino acids. CDR1 is MDHEN, CDR2 SYDVKM, per germline. With 9 bases removed from V and 1 base from J, the gap between germline ends came to 9 bases.

In this sample, this clone turned up once. This chain links TRBV15 with TRBJ2-7, with D unclear. Deletions cut 5 bases from V and 4 bases from J, with 18 bases between. This CDR3 comprises 15 residues. Germline assignment: CDR1 LNHNV and CDR2 YYDKDF (reference sequence). CDR3 coding DNA: TGTGCCACCAGCCGACAAGGAGCCCTGAGTTACGAGCAGTACTTC. Its protein product is CATSRQGALSYEQYF.

The chain has TRBV20-1 and TRBJ2-5; weak D call: TRBD1 (6 bases). The closer fit of TRBJ2-7 to the DNA end suggests the J call may be wrong. The CDR3 is 11 residues long. Germline assignment: CDR1 DFQATT and CDR2 SNEGSKA (reference sequence). Written as DNA, the CDR3 is TGCAGTGCCAGGGGACGGTACGAGCAGTACTTC. This encodes CSARGRYEQYF.

To note about this clone: The identical CDR3 is also encoded by other nucleotide sequences in the sample. The chain links TRBV7-3 to TRBJ2-5; D uncertain. Trimming removed 1 base at V and 5 bases at J, with 5 bases between. Germline V lookup: CDR1 SGHTA, CDR2 FQGTGA. There are 12 residues in the CDR3. CDR3 loop: CASSLSGETQYF. In DNA form, the CDR3 reads TGTGCCAGCAGCTTAAGTGGCGAGACCCAGTACTTC.

This clone was detected only once. V usage is TRBV28 and J usage is TRBJ2-7, with a weak D call TRBD2 (5 bases). There are 13 residues in the CDR3. The germline CDR1 and CDR2 sequences are MDHEN and SYDVKM. V gave up 7 bases and J gave up 2 bases, with 12 bases separating them. This CDR3 is CASKTGFTYEQYF. In DNA, the CDR3 is TGTGCCAGCAAGACGGGATTTACCTACGAGCAGTACTTC.

To note about this clone: Other nucleotide sequences in the sample specify the same CDR3. CDR3 residues: CASSLVGDSPLHF. The CDR3 DNA follows: TGTGCCAGCAGCTTAGTGGGTGATTCACCCCTCCACTTT. The chain has TRBV7-9 and TRBJ1-6; D not certain. Germline CDR1 reads SEHNR; CDR2 reads FQNEAQ (reference sequence). Trimming stripped 1 base from V and 8 bases from J, with 6 bases between. The CDR3 is 13 residues long.

Note on this clone: The junction differs from germline at one of its ends, possibly a read error. The chain links TRBV28 to TRBJ2-5; 9 bases map to TRBD2. The CDR3 is made up of 13 amino acids. Germline V gene sequence: CDR1 MDHEN, CDR2 SYDVKM. This CDR3 is CASSLRNTGLANF. The CDR3 DNA follows: TGTGCCAGCAGTTTAAGGAACACGGGACTAGCTAACTTC.

This clone was found a few times. The chain links TRBV7-9 to TRBJ1-1; D remains ambiguous. Trimming removed 9 bases at V and 6 bases at J, with 17 bases between. The CDR3 is 13 residues long. Looked up from germline, CDR1 is SEHNR and CDR2 is FQNEAQ (reference sequence). The CDR3 region has the DNA TGTGCCAGTAGGAGGAATAAGGGCCCTGAAGCTTTCTTT. This gives the protein CASRRNKGPEAFF.